This TCR beta chain appears in the sequencing data of a study of T cell responses to AZD1222 COVID-19 vaccine. Study summary: The analysis combined second doses at about 4 or about 12 weeks.

Turning to this clone: The target antigen is unknown.

Findings and limits, study-wide: The span of vaccine-associated CD4 TCRs extended across spike, with dominance at 160-218 and 743-854. None of the repertoires were sampled until the peak T cell response had passed. The sample set comprised mostly white British donors with more females, and clonal diversity was possibly underestimated.

The data were produced by immunoSEQ multiplex PCR, yet TCRdb's version contains in-frame clones alone and is incomplete. The sample carries about 110,000 clones, roughly 87% recorded once. The sequence derives from an adult in good health. Sequenced material: peripheral blood, taken on day 0 of AZD1222 vaccination.

DNA of the CDR3: TGTGCCACCAGTGATTTTGGGGAGCTGTTTTTT. Translating it yields CATSDFGELFF. This chain uses TRBV24-1 with TRBJ2-2, with D uncertain. Looked up from germline, CDR1 is KGHDR and CDR2 is SFDVKD. The CDR3 consists of 11 residues. V gave up 1 base and J gave up 8 bases, with 1 base separating them.